The present TCR beta chain was sequenced within a study of tumor-infiltrating lymphocytes in primary liver carcinoma. Background on the study: Aged between 30 and 69 years, the patients were men and women.

Study-wide findings and caveats: The difference in top-250-clone fraction between tumors and blood was significant, favoring tumors (p = 0.039).

The length of the CDR3 is 13 residues. J lost 2 bases, V lost 7 bases, and 5 bases had no gene match. CDR1 and CDR2 from the germline V gene are SQVTM and ANQGSEA. A primer in the constant region served to generate TCR beta cDNA from approximately 500 ng of total RNA. Sequencing libraries for TCR beta derived from three nested multiplex PCR rounds that used slightly modified ARM-PCR. A C-beta reverse primer was combined with TRBV1-TRBV30 forward primers in the first two PCR rounds, and each round had around 11 cycles. TCRdb recomputed calls from the multiplex PCR reads with MiXCR, one row per CDR3 protein. The table has tens of thousands of distinct CDR3 sequences, over 60% seen once; the top ten hold about 32%. Co-extraction yielded RNA and DNA from approximately 22-30 mg of unsorted bulk tissue. Patients in the cohort were treatment-naive and living with chronic HBV infection. As for this clonotype: The antigen is not known. This may arise from a read error, as a much more abundant clone is one base away.

V usage is TRBV29-1 and J usage is TRBJ2-1; 7 nucleotides match TRBD2. Specimen: liver tumor tissue from sampling region 5. Noted subset: tumor region T5, tumor centre. The clonotype originates from a woman in her thirties with primary liver carcinoma and hepatitis B virus infection. The CDR3 region is CSELAVTYNEQFF. In nucleotides, the CDR3 is TGCAGCGAGCTAGCGGTGACCTACAATGAGCAGTTCTTC.